The entry below describes one T cell receptor beta chain. Original processing methods: Estimation of nucleated cell counts was performed using reference gene primer amplification. Measured with immunoSEQ multiplex PCR; TCRdb has only the in-frame clones, and not every one. V, J and clone size are those of that table, while D and trimming were read from the DNA. Seen here are 110,000 to 150,000 clones, approximately 92% observed once, and the top ten hold roughly 3.2%. The data originate from a study of blood T cell repertoires in COVID-19. Study-level background: Some COVID-19 samples were acute and others convalescent; all came from the United States, Italy and Spain. In each case, the material was cDNA or gDNA derived from T cells, B-cell-depleted T cells, or PBMCs.

CDR1 is SGHTS, CDR2 YDEGEE, per germline. Trimming removed 0 bases at V and 5 bases at J, with 14 bases between. The CDR3 runs to 16 residues. The gene calls are TRBV5-8 and TRBJ1-4, with a weak D call TRBD1 (6 bases). This sequence originates from an older woman with active COVID-19. The source material was peripheral blood. CDR3 sequence: CASSLGLGTPNEKLFF. CDR3 coding DNA: TGTGCCAGCAGCTTGGGTTTGGGGACACCGAATGAAAAACTGTTTTTT.